The 16 T cell receptor beta chains in this list originate from one sample, sequenced in a study of blood T cell repertoires in COVID-19. Assay: immunoSEQ multiplex PCR; the TCRdb copy retains only in-frame clones and omits some. The sample includes a few hundred thousand clones, more than 75% of them seen just once. Input material: PBMCs or T cells enriched from blood (not recorded which). The receptors originated from a man aged 25 to 40 in a cohort exposed to, infected with or recovered from COVID-19 (not recorded which).

The V and J genes are TRBV2 and TRBJ2-3; no firm D call. The CDR3 is 15 residues long. Trimming took 2 bases from V and 2 from J, leaving 11 bases between them. Germline CDR1 reads SNHLY; CDR2 reads FYNNEI. The CDR3 protein is CASSEYPVDTDTQYF. The CDR3 bases are TGTGCCAGCAGTGAATACCCGGTTGACACAGATACGCAGTATTTT.

The chain joins TRBV5-1 to TRBJ1-1, with 9 nucleotides matching TRBD1. Germline CDR1 and CDR2: SGHRS and YFSETQ. The V segment lost 1 base and the J segment 2 bases; nucleotides outside the gene matches: 12. CDR3 length: 18 residues. As DNA, the CDR3 is TGCGCCAGCAGCTTGTTGACAGGGGGGTCGGTTCCAAACACTGAAGCTTTCTTT. Protein product: CASSLLTGGSVPNTEAFF.

The V call is TRBV18, the J call TRBJ2-5, with a possible D match to TRBD2 (6 bases). Germline V gives CDR1 KGHSH, CDR2 LQKENI. CDR3 length equals 14 residues. Trimming took 2 bases from V and 2 from J, leaving 9 bases between them. CDR3 protein: CASSPNREQETQYF. In DNA form, the CDR3 reads TGTGCCAGCTCACCAAATCGGGAGCAAGAGACCCAGTACTTC.

CDR3 nucleotide sequence: TGTGCCAGCAGCCAAGTAACCGGGGAGCTGTTTTTT. Its protein is CASSQVTGELFF. This chain uses TRBV3-1 (or the pseudogene TRBV3-2) with TRBJ2-2; D unresolved. CDR3 length: 12 residues. Deletions cut 1 base from V and 5 bases from J, with 2 bases between. Per the germline V gene, CDR1 is LGHDT and CDR2 is YNNKEL (reference sequence).

The CDR3 DNA sequence: TGTGCCAGCAGCCTCAACACTCCCACGACGGGACTAGGATACACCTTC. Translating it yields CASSLNTPTTGLGYTF. This chain joins TRBV21-1 and TRBJ1-2. TRBV21-1 is a recognized pseudogene. CDR3 length: 16 residues.

J is TRBJ2-3 and V is TRBV7-6; 9 bases are shared with TRBD1. This CDR3 has 16 residues. Trimming removed 6 bases from V and 7 bases from J; junction bases left unmatched: 14. From germline, CDR1 is SGHVS and CDR2 FNYEAQ. Written as DNA, the CDR3 is TGTGCCAGCAGACCCATCCGGGACAGGGAATTATATACGCAGTATTTT. It yields the protein CASRPIRDRELYTQYF.

In DNA, the CDR3 is TGTGCCAGCAGTAGGACACCTAGCAATCAGCCCCAGCATTTT. Translation: CASSRTPSNQPQHF. The chain recombines TRBV6-2 or TRBV6-3 with TRBJ1-5, with D maybe TRBD1 (5 bases). Germline CDR1 reads MNHEY; CDR2 reads SVGEGT. The length of the CDR3 is 14 residues. V lost 5 bases and J 0 bases, leaving 8 bases between the germline ends.

This chain links TRBV3-1 (or the pseudogene TRBV3-2) with TRBJ2-2, with D maybe TRBD2 (6 bases). Trimming removed 3 bases at V and 5 bases at J, with 16 bases between. Germline CDR1 is LGHDT and CDR2 is YNNKEL (reference sequence). CDR3 length: 16 residues. CDR3 nucleotides: TGTGCCAGCAGCCACCTCGTCGGGGGTGGGACCGGGGAGCTGTTTTTT. It translates to CASSHLVGGGTGELFF.

This rearrangement joins TRBV27 to TRBJ1-2; a weak D match, TRBD1 (5 bases). The V gene's germline CDR1 is MNHEY and CDR2 SMNVEV (reference sequence). V was shortened by 4 bases and J by 4 bases, with 10 bases between the two germline ends. The CDR3 has 13 residues. The chain's CDR3 is CASSSGRAYGYTF. CDR3 sequence (DNA): TGTGCCAGCAGTTCAGGGAGGGCCTATGGCTACACCTTC.

CDR3 coding DNA: TGTGCCAGCAGCCAGGCGATTTCTGGAAACACCATATATTTT. This codes for CASSQAISGNTIYF. The chain is built from TRBV7-2 and TRBJ1-3; D is ambiguous. Germline CDR1 reads SGHTA; CDR2 reads FQGNSA. This CDR3 is 14 amino acids long. V lost 5 bases and J 1 base, leaving 9 bases between the germline ends.

V usage is TRBV19 and J usage is TRBJ1-6, with TRBD1 matching over 8 bases. This CDR3 has 14 residues. Germline V gives CDR1 LNHDA, CDR2 SQIVND (reference sequence). V lost 8 bases and J lost 7; bases outside the gene matches: 7. The CDR3 DNA sequence: TGTGCCAGTGGACAGACAGGGGTGAATTCACCCCTCCACTTT. Translated, it gives CASGQTGVNSPLHF.

The chain joins TRBV15 to TRBJ1-4; 8 nucleotides agree with TRBD1. Per the germline V gene, CDR1 is LNHNV and CDR2 is YYDKDF (reference sequence). This CDR3 has 15 amino acids. J lost 8 bases, V lost 3 bases, and 8 bases had no gene match. The CDR3 here is CATSRTGAGGEKLFF. CDR3 sequence (DNA): TGTGCCACCAGCAGGACAGGGGCAGGGGGCGAAAAACTGTTTTTT.

The chain employs TRBV7-9 and TRBJ2-2; TRBD2 might be the D (6 bases). CDR1 and CDR2 (germline): SEHNR, FQNEAQ (reference sequence). The CDR3 extends over 16 amino acids. Trimming pared 4 bases from V and 7 bases from J, leaving 19 bases between. The DNA for the CDR3 is TGTGCCAGCAGCTCTCCCGGAGGGAGCAGCAGCGGGGAGCTGTTTTTT. This encodes CASSSPGGSSSGELFF.

The rearrangement joins TRBV6-5 to TRBJ1-1; D perhaps matches TRBD1 (5 bases). The CDR3 has 14 amino acids. The germline V gene encodes CDR1 MNHEY and CDR2 SVGAGI. The V end lost 9 bases, the J end lost 4 bases, and 18 bases lay between the germline ends. CDR3 nucleotide sequence: TGTGCCAGTTCAATGACGGGAGGGGCCACTGAAGCTTTCTTT. It translates to CASSMTGGATEAFF.

The chain couples TRBV9 to TRBJ1-1, with D possibly TRBD1 on 5 matching bases. The CDR3 extends over 15 amino acids. Germline-derived CDR1 and CDR2 are SGDLS and YYNGEE. Trimming removed 0 bases from V and 12 bases from J, with 21 bases in between. The CDR3 bases are TGTGCCAGCAGCGTAGCCCCCCGGGCAGGGAAGGGAACTTTCTTT. It codes for CASSVAPRAGKGTFF.

This chain links TRBV28 with TRBJ2-7; the D gene is possibly TRBD1 (5 bases). V was clipped by 6 bases and J by 3 bases, with 12 bases between them. CDR1 is MDHEN, CDR2 SYDVKM, per germline. This CDR3 contains 13 residues. The chain's CDR3 is CASRKRQLYEQYF. The CDR3 nucleotides are TGTGCCAGCAGGAAGAGACAGCTCTACGAGCAGTACTTC.